Below are 16 T cell receptor beta chains sequenced from a single sample in a study of Graves' ophthalmopathy and Graves' hyperthyroidism. RNA transcripts provided the template for amplifying TCR beta CDR3 regions. RT-PCR with HTBI primers came first, then second-round multiplex PCR. TCRdb re-derived calls from the multiplex PCR reads in MiXCR, one entry per CDR3 protein. The data hold roughly 400,000 distinct CDR3 sequences, with around 20% observed a single time. Material for sequencing was peripheral blood. The source is a woman younger than 30 with Graves' ophthalmopathy.

This sequence joins TRBV6-2 or TRBV6-3 and TRBJ2-4; no reliable D call. CDR1 and CDR2 (germline): MNHEY, SVGEGT. CDR3 length equals 12 residues. The V end lost 10 bases, the J end lost 6 bases, and 13 bases lay between the germline ends. CDR3 in DNA: TGTGCCAACAGCCGAGACGGAAACATTCAGTACTTC. Protein: CANSRDGNIQYF.

In its sample, this clonotype was seen many times. J is TRBJ1-1 and V is TRBV30; D gene ambiguous. This CDR3 is built from 13 residues. The germline gives CDR1 GTSNPN, CDR2 SVGIG (reference sequence). The V end was cut by 2 bases, the J end by 2 bases, with 9 bases between. The CDR3 loop reads CAWSLALNTEAFF. The CDR3 nucleotides are TGTGCCTGGAGTTTGGCCTTAAACACTGAAGCTTTCTTT.

This clonotype was found many times. Since the CDR3 does not end with the conserved phenylalanine or tryptophan, this likely comes from a read error. The rearrangement joins TRBV4-2 to TRBJ1-1, with TRBD1 as a possible D gene (5 bases). V lost 4 bases, J lost 1 base, and 22 bases lay in between. The V gene's germline CDR1 is LGHNA and CDR2 YNFKEQ. This CDR3 has 18 amino acids. CDR3 DNA sequence: TGTGCCAGCAGCCCCTTTCCCACGGGGCCTGGAGGGAACACTGAAGCTTTCTCT. As protein: CASSPFPTGPGGNTEAFS.

Ten or more counts support this clonotype. The V gene is TRBV19, the J gene TRBJ1-1; 8 bases are shared with TRBD1. This CDR3 is built from 14 residues. The germline V gene encodes CDR1 LNHDA and CDR2 SQIVND (reference sequence). J was trimmed by 3 bases and V by 2 bases; bases with no gene match: 2. CDR3 nucleotide sequence: TGTGCCAGTAGTATACAGGGGGCTGACACTGAAGCTTTCTTT. Translated, it gives CASSIQGADTEAFF.

This clonotype was detected many times. This sequence joins TRBV12-3 or TRBV12-4 and TRBJ1-2, with D possibly matching TRBD1 (5 bases). V dropped 5 bases and J dropped 5 bases, with 21 bases sitting between them. The CDR3 spans 16 residues. CDR3 in DNA: TGTGCCAGCAGTGGCCCCTCATGGGACTGGGAGTATGGCTACACCTTC. Translating it yields CASSGPSWDWEYGYTF.

In its sample, this clonotype was seen many times. The chain employs TRBV12-3 or TRBV12-4 and TRBJ2-7; tentative D call: TRBD2 (5 bases). The CDR3 is made up of 14 amino acids. Trimming removed 5 bases at V and 7 bases at J, with 18 bases between. The CDR3 region has the DNA TGTGCCAGCAGTCTGGTTCCGGGCCCGGGGGAGCAGTACTTC. Translated, it gives CASSLVPGPGEQYF.

This clonotype has at least ten counts. This chain joins TRBV6-1 and TRBJ2-5; D may be TRBD1 (5 bases). Germline V gene data show CDR1 as MNHNS and CDR2 as SASEGT. The CDR3 totals 14 residues. The V and J ends lost 6 bases and 2 bases respectively, with 13 bases between them. CDR3 nucleotides: TGTGCCAGCAGCGCAGGACAAATGCAAGAGACCCAGTACTTC. Translation gives CASSAGQMQETQYF.

This clonotype was detected ten times or more. CDR3 DNA sequence: TGTGCCACCAGCCGTCCACGGGGCTTATCTAAGCAGTACTTC. Protein: CATSRPRGLSKQYF. The chain joins TRBV15 to TRBJ2-7, with D perhaps TRBD1 or TRBD2 (5 bases each). V was pared by 5 bases and J by 8 bases, with 19 bases between. The CDR3 sequence is 14 residues long. CDR1 and CDR2 (germline): LNHNV, YYDKDF (reference sequence).

This clonotype appeared a single time. The chain uses TRBV15 and TRBJ1-6; D unclear. Germline V gene data show CDR1 as LNHNV and CDR2 as YYDKDF (reference sequence). Trimming pared 0 bases from V and 7 bases from J, leaving 4 bases between. The CDR3 is 13 residues long. The CDR3 spells CATSRDLNSPLHF. In DNA form, the CDR3 reads TGTGCCACCAGCAGAGATTTAAATTCACCCCTCCACTTT.

The chain recombines TRBV6-1 with TRBJ2-7, with 10 nucleotides matching TRBD1. The J segment lost 4 bases and the V segment lost 4 bases, leaving 10 bases of the junction unmatched. The germline gives CDR1 MNHNS, CDR2 SASEGT. The CDR3 extends over 16 amino acids. The CDR3 sequence: CASSAIRDRGMYEQYF. CDR3 bases: TGTGCCAGCAGTGCAATCCGGGACAGGGGTATGTACGAGCAGTACTTC.

This clonotype was found many times. The chain combines TRBV6-2 or TRBV6-3 with TRBJ2-7; tentatively, D is TRBD2 (6 bases). The germline V gene has CDR1 MNHEY and CDR2 SVGEGT. V lost 5 bases and J 6 bases, leaving 20 bases between the germline ends. The CDR3 is made up of 15 amino acids. The CDR3: CASSRGLSGVSEQYF. In nucleotides, the CDR3 is TGTGCCAGCAGTAGAGGACTAAGCGGAGTCAGCGAGCAGTACTTC.

This clonotype was counted many times. The rearrangement links TRBV7-2 to TRBJ2-5, with 14 bases identical to TRBD2. The germline V gene encodes CDR1 SGHTA and CDR2 FQGNSA. CDR3 length: 17 amino acids. Germline trimming cut 4 bases from V and 0 bases from J; bases unmatched to any gene: 4. The CDR3 DNA reads TGTGCCAGCAGCTGGGGACTAGCGGGGGTGCACCAAGAGACCCAGTACTTC. Translated, it gives CASSWGLAGVHQETQYF.

The chain combines TRBV2 with TRBJ1-1; 7 nucleotides match TRBD1. The CDR3 spans 13 residues. Unmatched junction bases numbered 8, after V lost 4 bases and J lost 9 bases. CDR1 and CDR2 (germline): SNHLY, FYNNEI. The CDR3 protein is CASSATGRTQAFF. The CDR3, as DNA: TGTGCCAGCAGTGCGACAGGGAGAACGCAAGCTTTCTTT.

This clonotype was picked up many times. The rearrangement uses TRBV7-2 and TRBJ1-3; D unclear. Germline lookup yields CDR1 SGHTA and CDR2 FQGNSA. Between the trimmed V and J ends, which lost 6 bases and 2 bases, there was a span of 11 bases. This CDR3 spans 14 amino acids. The CDR3 loop is CASRPDGTGNTIYF. For the CDR3, the DNA is TGTGCCAGCAGACCAGACGGGACTGGAAACACCATATATTTT.

This clonotype was found many times. This chain joins TRBV20-1 and TRBJ2-7, with D maybe TRBD2 (6 bases). Germline V CDR1 and CDR2: DFQATT, SNEGSKA (reference sequence). The CDR3 has 16 residues. The V and J ends lost 6 bases and 5 bases respectively, with 26 bases between them. CDR3 sequence: CSAPGWRADENDEQYF. The CDR3 DNA is TGCAGTGCCCCCGGGTGGAGGGCCGATGAAAATGACGAGCAGTACTTC.

This clonotype showed up many times. The chain is built from TRBV27 and TRBJ1-2; 9 bases align to TRBD1. The CDR3 is made up of 15 amino acids. Germline-derived CDR1 and CDR2 are MNHEY and SMNVEV (reference sequence). V shed 0 bases and J 6 bases; nucleotides not matched to a gene: 5. DNA for the CDR3: TGTGCCAGCAGTTTATCCTGGACAGGGGAGAATGGCTACACCTTC. This encodes CASSLSWTGENGYTF.